These 27 T cell receptor beta chains were all obtained from the same sample, sequenced in a study of T cell changes during pregnancy in multiple sclerosis. The assay was immunoSEQ multiplex PCR, and TCRdb's table has in-frame clones only and misses some. The sample yields 35,000 to 40,000 clones, 92% seen once. Here the sequenced sample was CD8+ T cells from peripheral blood mononuclear cells, taken in the third trimester of pregnancy. These receptors were collected from a female donor with multiple sclerosis, enrolled in a pregnancy study.

The chain uses TRBV13 and TRBJ2-2; 7 bases agree with TRBD1. Germline trimming cut 4 bases from V and 9 bases from J; bases unmatched to any gene: 23. This CDR3 has 19 amino acids. CDR1 and CDR2 from the germline V gene are PRHDT and FYEKMQ (reference sequence). The CDR3 protein is CASSSLPPGQHFDRWELFF. The CDR3 region has the DNA TGTGCCAGCAGCTCATTACCCCCGGGACAGCACTTCGACCGTTGGGAGCTGTTTTTT.

The chain couples TRBV2 to TRBJ2-3, with a tentative D call TRBD2 (6 bases). V was pared by 6 bases and J by 9 bases, with 22 bases between. CDR3 length: 15 residues. Germline loops: CDR1 SNHLY, CDR2 FYNNEI. Here the CDR3 reads CASRTRDSLFETQYF. As DNA, the CDR3 is TGTGCCAGCAGGACCCGGGACTCTCTTTTTGAAACGCAGTATTTT.

This chain uses TRBV6-5 with TRBJ2-7; D gene unclear. Germline V lookup: CDR1 MNHEY, CDR2 SVGAGI. Deletions cut 2 bases from V and 2 bases from J, with 10 bases between. The CDR3 loop spans 14 amino acids. The CDR3 DNA reads as TGTGCCAGCAGTTACGGTCGAACAACCTACGAGCAGTACTTC. This codes for CASSYGRTTYEQYF.

The chain joins TRBV6-1 to TRBJ1-5, with D perhaps matching TRBD1 (6 bases). CDR3 length: 14 residues. Germline values: CDR1 MNHNS, CDR2 SASEGT. With 1 base removed from V and 6 bases from J, the gap between germline ends came to 10 bases. The CDR3 nucleotides read TGTGCCAGCAGTGAAGGGGAAGGGGGTCAGCCCCAGCATTTT. This codes for CASSEGEGGQPQHF.

J is TRBJ2-6 and V is TRBV19, with TRBD1 matching 8 bases. CDR1 and CDR2 from the germline V gene are LNHDA and SQIVND (reference sequence). The CDR3 contains 14 residues. V trimming: 9 bases; J trimming: 2 bases; junction bases outside the gene matches: 3. For the CDR3, the DNA is TGTGCCAGCAAGGACAGGGCTGGGGCCAACGTCCTGACTTTC. Its protein is CASKDRAGANVLTF.

There are a few counts of this clone. V and J are TRBV9 and TRBJ1-1; 7 bases fit TRBD1. The J segment lost 4 bases and the V segment lost 5 bases, leaving 5 bases of the junction unmatched. The CDR3 covers 13 residues. CDR1 SGDLS and CDR2 YYNGEE come from the germline V gene. The CDR3 region is CASSSPGGTEAFF. The CDR3 DNA reads as TGTGCCAGCAGTTCCCCAGGGGGCACTGAAGCTTTCTTT.

This chain joins TRBV5-3 and TRBJ2-7, with 14 positions matching TRBD2. TRBV5-3 carries the ORF label, with uncertain function. This CDR3 has 15 residues. J gave up 5 bases and V 8 bases, and 9 bases lay outside the gene matches. The CDR3, as DNA: TGTGCCAGCAGCCAAGGGACTAGCGGGAGTGACGAGCAGTACTTC. This codes for CASSQGTSGSDEQYF.

The CDR3 sequence is CASSRPPGQNTEAFF. Written as DNA, the CDR3 is TGTGCCAGCAGCAGACCCCCGGGACAGAACACTGAAGCTTTCTTT. V usage is TRBV11-2 and J usage is TRBJ1-1; D perhaps matches TRBD1 (6 bases). Germline values: CDR1 SGHAT, CDR2 FQNNGV. The V end lost 5 bases, the J end lost 1 base, and 14 bases lay between the germline ends. The CDR3 consists of 15 residues.

This clone was seen a single time. The gene calls are TRBV9 and TRBJ2-7; 14 bases match TRBD2. V was pared by 3 bases and J by 7 bases, with 6 bases of the junction left unmatched. The length of the CDR3 is 15 residues. Germline V gives CDR1 SGDLS, CDR2 YYNGEE. The CDR3 DNA sequence: TGTGCCAGCAGCGCGGGACTAGCGGGAGCTCGGGAGCAGTACTTC. The encoded protein is CASSAGLAGAREQYF.

This sequence joins TRBV5-4 and TRBJ2-1, with 11 bases matching TRBD1. CDR1 is SGHNT and CDR2 is YYREEE in the germline V gene (reference sequence). The junction had 5 bases not matched to a gene; V was cut back by 0 bases and J by 6 bases. The CDR3 has 16 amino acids. The CDR3 DNA reads TGTGCCAGCAGCTTGGACCGGACAGGGGGCGGCAATGAGCAGTTCTTC. Translated: CASSLDRTGGGNEQFF.

The DNA for the CDR3 is TGTGCCAGCAGCCAAGAGGGGGCCCTCACAGATACGCAGTATTTT. Amino acids: CASSQEGALTDTQYF. The rearrangement joins TRBV4-2 to TRBJ2-3; D might be TRBD1 (6 bases). Germline loops: CDR1 LGHNA, CDR2 YNFKEQ. This CDR3 is built from 15 residues. V was clipped by 0 bases and J by 2 bases, with 9 bases between them.

The chain employs TRBV7-2 and TRBJ1-5, with D tentatively TRBD1 (5 bases). The V end lost 1 base, the J end lost 5 bases, and 12 bases lay between the germline ends. CDR3 size: 15 residues. Germline V lookup: CDR1 SGHTA, CDR2 FQGNSA. The CDR3 here is CASSLVPRGDQPQHF. CDR3 sequence (DNA): TGTGCCAGCAGCTTAGTTCCAAGGGGCGATCAGCCCCAGCATTTT.

The rearrangement links TRBV6-1 to TRBJ2-7, with D unclear. The CDR3 loop spans 12 amino acids. The germline V and J ends were trimmed by 7 bases and 1 base, with 8 bases remaining between them. Germline CDR1 MNHNS, CDR2 SASEGT. The CDR3 here is CASTLESYEQYF. The DNA of the CDR3 is TGTGCCAGCACTTTGGAGTCCTACGAGCAGTACTTC.

The chain employs TRBV7-9 and TRBJ2-3; 7 bases agree with TRBD2. Germline CDR1 is SEHNR and CDR2 is FQNEAQ (reference sequence). V was clipped by 5 bases and J by 3 bases; unmatched bases: 11. This CDR3 comprises 16 residues. CDR3 DNA sequence: TGTGCCAGCAGCAACCCCGGGCTAGCGGATACAGATACGCAGTATTTT. Protein product: CASSNPGLADTDTQYF.

The CDR3 sequence is CASSPPRNEQFF. For the CDR3, the DNA is TGTGCCAGCTCACCACCGCGAAATGAGCAGTTCTTC. V usage is TRBV18 and J usage is TRBJ2-1, with D unresolved. CDR1 and CDR2 from the germline V gene are KGHSH and LQKENI. The V end lost 0 bases, the J end lost 7 bases, and 4 bases lay between the germline ends. This CDR3 is 12 amino acids long.

This sequence joins TRBV4-3 and TRBJ2-1, with a possible D match to TRBD2 (5 bases). CDR3 length: 16 residues. Germline assignment: CDR1 LGHNA and CDR2 YSLEER. V dropped 0 bases and J dropped 1 base, with 10 bases sitting between them. The CDR3 sequence: CASSQEAGDSYNEQFF. The CDR3 DNA is TGCGCCAGCAGCCAAGAGGCGGGCGATTCCTACAATGAGCAGTTCTTC.

The chain combines TRBV7-6 with TRBJ2-5; 9 bases match TRBD2. Germline CDR1 SGHVS, CDR2 FNYEAQ. This CDR3 has 14 residues. V shed 4 bases and J 4 bases; nucleotides not matched to a gene: 4. CDR3 DNA: TGTGCCAGCAGCTGGGCGGGAGGGGCAGAGACCCAGTACTTC. Residues: CASSWAGGAETQYF.

The chain has TRBV27 and TRBJ2-2; 7 bases are a match to TRBD2. The CDR3 is 17 amino acids. Unmatched junction bases numbered 8, after V lost 4 bases and J lost 0 bases. CDR1 and CDR2 from the germline V gene are MNHEY and SMNVEV (reference sequence). The CDR3: CASSSLLADANTGELFF. In DNA, the CDR3 is TGTGCCAGCAGTTCCCTTCTAGCGGACGCGAACACCGGGGAGCTGTTTTTT.

This rearrangement joins TRBV27 to TRBJ2-1, with D unresolved. The germline gives CDR1 MNHEY, CDR2 SMNVEV (reference sequence). The CDR3 runs 17 residues. Trimming left V 3 bases short and J 8 bases short, with 23 bases between. CDR3 amino acids: CASSFQFTADYPDEQFF. CDR3 in DNA: TGTGCCAGCAGTTTCCAGTTTACGGCGGATTACCCCGATGAGCAGTTCTTC.

As DNA, the CDR3 is TGTGCCAGCAGCCTGGGGCCCCAACCTGAAGCTTTCTTT. It codes for CASSLGPQPEAFF. This chain connects TRBV7-2 to TRBJ1-1; maybe TRBD1 (5 bases). The CDR3 totals 13 residues. V gave up 5 bases and J gave up 6 bases, with 13 bases separating them. Germline V lookup: CDR1 SGHTA, CDR2 FQGNSA.

V and J are TRBV13 and TRBJ1-2; TRBD1 matches at 9 bases. The CDR3 runs 15 residues. The V gene end was trimmed by 0 bases and the J gene end by 6 bases; junction bases not matched to a gene: 5. From germline, CDR1 is PRHDT and CDR2 FYEKMQ (reference sequence). The DNA for the CDR3 is TGTGCCAGCAGCTTAGGACAGGGGGCGCGGGATGGCTACACCTTC. Translated, it gives CASSLGQGARDGYTF.

The V and J genes are TRBV27 and TRBJ2-7, with 11 nucleotides matching TRBD2. Germline CDR1 MNHEY, CDR2 SMNVEV (reference sequence). With 5 bases clipped from V and 0 bases from J, the junction kept 3 bases outside the gene matches. The CDR3 length is 15 residues. The CDR3 loop reads CASSLAGGYSYEQYF. In DNA form, the CDR3 reads TGTGCCAGCAGTCTAGCGGGAGGCTACTCCTACGAGCAGTACTTC.

The chain employs TRBV7-9 and TRBJ2-4; D is perhaps TRBD2 (5 bases). CDR3 size: 14 residues. Germline V gene data show CDR1 as SEHNR and CDR2 as FQNEAQ (reference sequence). V was pared by 1 base and J by 2 bases, with 6 bases between. The CDR3 is CASSLDGTKNIQYF. CDR3 sequence (DNA): TGTGCCAGCAGCTTAGACGGGACCAAAAACATTCAGTACTTC. Looking up the rest from reference TRBV7-9 and TRBJ2-4 gives the full variable domain: DTGVSQNPRHKITKRGQNVTFRCDPISEHNRLYWYRQTLGQGPEFLTYFQNEAQLEKSRLLSDRFSAERPKGSFSTLEIQRTEQGDSAMYLCASSLDGTKNIQYFGAGTRLSVL.

The chain is built from TRBV28 and TRBJ2-1; 8 bases map to TRBD1. Per the germline V gene, CDR1 is MDHEN and CDR2 is SYDVKM. This CDR3 has 14 amino acids. The ends lost 5 bases at V and 6 bases at J; junction bases unmatched: 6. The CDR3 nucleotides read TGTGCCAGCAGTCTCCACGGACAGGGCAATGAGCAGTTCTTC. Encoded protein: CASSLHGQGNEQFF.

This clone was seen a few times. The V and J genes are TRBV4-2 and TRBJ2-3, with 7 nucleotides matching TRBD2. The germline CDR1 and CDR2 sequences are LGHNA and YNFKEQ. CDR3 length equals 15 residues. The V and J ends lost 1 base and 5 bases, in that order; junction bases with no gene match: 6. CDR3 in DNA: TGTGCCAGCAGCCAAGCCCTAGCGGAGGTAGATACGCAGTATTTT. The encoded protein is CASSQALAEVDTQYF.

The chain carries TRBV6-5 and TRBJ1-2; possibly TRBD1 for D (6 bases). The V gene's germline CDR1 is MNHEY and CDR2 SVGAGI. The CDR3 totals 15 residues. V lost 6 bases and J lost 7, with 21 bases in between. In nucleotides, the CDR3 is TGTGCCAGCAGACGTCGGACAGAAGGTTCCTCTGGCTACACCTTC. It encodes CASRRRTEGSSGYTF.

The V call is TRBV30, the J call TRBJ2-7; 9 bases are a match to TRBD1. V dropped 2 bases and J dropped 3; count of bases not matched to a gene: 8. This CDR3 has 15 amino acids. CDR1 and CDR2 from the germline V gene are GTSNPN and SVGIG (reference sequence). DNA for the CDR3: TGTGCCTGGAGTAAGCCCGGGACAGGGTTCTACGAGCAGTACTTC. Its protein is CAWSKPGTGFYEQYF.